This is a list of T cell receptor beta chains from one sample in a study of neurological immune-mediated disorders. TCRdb re-analysed the 5' RACE reads in MiXCR, keeping a single row per CDR3 protein. The sample lists over 25,000 distinct CDR3 sequences, roughly a sixth occurring once. The sequencing sample was made of CD4+ T cells from blood. The receptors stem from a female donor with HTLV-1-associated myelopathy (HAM/TSP). Each CDR3 is given with its conserved first and last residue. Fields, in order: J gene, clone size, V gene, D gene, CDR3 protein, CDR3 DNA. D genes are given only for firm matches. Clone size, where shown, is once, few, many, or a class for clones that have expanded.

J: TRBJ2-5
size: many
V: TRBV6-6
D: TRBD2
CDR3: CASSRGTSGRPPETQYF
DNA: TGTGCCAGCAGCCGAGGGACTAGCGGGAGGCCCCCGGAGACCCAGTACTTC

J: TRBJ2-5
size: medium-sized
V: TRBV24-1
D: NA
CDR3: CATATGYQETQYF
DNA: TGTGCCACGGCCACAGGGTACCAAGAGACCCAGTACTTC

J: TRBJ2-1
size: NA
V: TRBV7-8
D: NA
CDR3: CASSATPSNEQFF
DNA: TGTGCCAGCAGCGCTACCCCCAGCAATGAGCAGTTCTTC

J: TRBJ1-6
size: NA
V: TRBV14
D: NA
CDR3: CSSSSGLSNSPLHF
DNA: TGTTCCAGTAGCTCAGGACTCAGTAATTCACCCCTCCACTTT

J: TRBJ2-3
size: many
V: TRBV11-2
D: NA
CDR3: CASSPRTSTDTQYF
DNA: TGTGCCAGCAGCCCAAGGACTAGCACAGATACGCAGTATTTT

J: TRBJ2-5
size: many
V: TRBV7-3
D: TRBD2
CDR3: CASSLRGGETQYF
DNA: TGTGCCAGCAGCTTACGGGGAGGGGAGACCCAGTACTTC

J: TRBJ1-2
size: many
V: TRBV5-5
D: NA
CDR3: CASSTRFDTNYGYTF
DNA: TGTGCCAGCAGCACCCGATTCGACACCAACTATGGCTACACCTTC

J: TRBJ2-7
size: many
V: TRBV20-1
D: NA
CDR3: CSASPGLIYEQYF
DNA: TGCAGTGCTAGCCCGGGACTTATCTACGAGCAGTACTTC

J: TRBJ2-7
size: few
V: TRBV7-2
D: TRBD1
CDR3: CASSLNRGEQYF
DNA: TGTGCCAGCAGCTTGAACAGGGGCGAGCAGTACTTC

J: TRBJ2-1
size: many
V: TRBV6-5
D: TRBD2
CDR3: CASRAGGPGEQFF
DNA: TGTGCCAGCAGGGCGGGGGGGCCTGGTGAGCAGTTCTTC

J: TRBJ2-3
size: NA
V: TRBV20-1
D: NA
CDR3: CSARVYNLDTQYF
DNA: TGCAGTGCTAGAGTATATAACCTAGATACGCAGTATTTT

J: TRBJ1-2
size: once
V: TRBV20-1
D: NA
CDR3: CSSRKGDYGYTF
DNA: TGCAGTTCGAGAAAGGGGGACTATGGCTACACCTTC

J: TRBJ2-7
size: many
V: TRBV7-2
D: NA
CDR3: CASSLGLSIDSPYF
DNA: TGTGCCAGCAGCTTAGGGTTAAGCATCGATAGCCCCTATTTC

J: TRBJ1-2
size: many
V: TRBV20-1
D: NA
CDR3: CSARDPGAANYGYTF
DNA: TGCAGTGCTAGAGATCCTGGGGCAGCTAACTATGGCTACACCTTC

J: TRBJ2-1
size: many
V: TRBV6-5
D: TRBD2
CDR3: CASSPTGTSGDLGQFF
DNA: TGTGCCAGCAGTCCAACGGGGACTAGCGGGGACCTTGGGCAGTTCTTC

J: TRBJ2-7
size: NA
V: TRBV3-1
D: TRBD2
CDR3: CASSDSLAGSYEQYF
DNA: TGTGCCAGCAGCGACAGTCTAGCGGGCTCCTACGAGCAGTACTTC

J: TRBJ2-1
size: many
V: TRBV7-2
D: NA
CDR3: CASSLAVEQFF
DNA: TGTGCCAGCAGCTTAGCAGTTGAGCAGTTCTTC

J: TRBJ1-5
size: many
V: TRBV6-5
D: NA
CDR3: CASSPTSGHNQPQHF
DNA: TGTGCCAGCAGTCCTACGTCGGGGCACAATCAGCCCCAGCATTTT

J: TRBJ2-1
size: few
V: TRBV5-1
D: NA
CDR3: CASSLGGGEHEQFF
DNA: TGCGCCAGCAGCTTGGGCGGCGGTGAGCATGAGCAGTTCTTC

J: TRBJ2-7
size: many
V: TRBV5-1
D: TRBD1
CDR3: CASSHGTGTYEQYF
DNA: TGCGCCAGCAGCCACGGGACAGGGACGTACGAGCAGTACTTC

J: TRBJ2-1
size: many
V: TRBV10-3
D: NA
CDR3: CAISPDGEVYNEQFF
DNA: TGTGCCATCAGTCCGGACGGGGAGGTCTACAATGAGCAGTTCTTC

J: TRBJ2-7
size: NA
V: TRBV5-6
D: NA
CDR3: CASSSRKGGYEQYF
DNA: TGTGCCAGCAGCTCCCGGAAAGGAGGCTACGAGCAGTACTTC

J: TRBJ2-1
size: many
V: TRBV24-1
D: NA
CDR3: CATSDFSGGRGRENEQFF
DNA: TGTGCCACCAGTGATTTTAGTGGCGGGCGGGGGCGTGAAAATGAGCAGTTCTTC

J: TRBJ2-3
size: NA
V: TRBV10-3
D: NA
CDR3: CAIRPDFVNTDTQYF
DNA: TGTGCCATCAGGCCAGACTTCGTAAACACAGATACGCAGTATTTT

J: TRBJ2-1
size: many
V: TRBV20-1
D: NA
CDR3: CSAEVVGSSYNEQFF
DNA: TGCAGTGCTGAAGTGGTCGGTAGCTCCTACAATGAGCAGTTCTTC

J: TRBJ1-2
size: many
V: TRBV27
D: NA
CDR3: CASRRLTPGYGYTF
DNA: TGTGCCAGCAGAAGGCTAACGCCCGGCTATGGCTACACCTTC